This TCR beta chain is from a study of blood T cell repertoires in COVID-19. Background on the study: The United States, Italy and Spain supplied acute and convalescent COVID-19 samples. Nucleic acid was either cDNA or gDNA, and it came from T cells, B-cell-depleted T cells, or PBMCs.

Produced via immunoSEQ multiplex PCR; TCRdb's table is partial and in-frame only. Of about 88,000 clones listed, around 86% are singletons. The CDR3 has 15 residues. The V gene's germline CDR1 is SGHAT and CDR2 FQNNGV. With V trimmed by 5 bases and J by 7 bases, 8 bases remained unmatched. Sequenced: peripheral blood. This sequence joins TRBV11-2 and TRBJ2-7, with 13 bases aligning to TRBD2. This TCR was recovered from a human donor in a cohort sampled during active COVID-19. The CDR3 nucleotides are TGTGCCAGCAGCCCCGTTAGGACTAGCGGGGGAGAGCAGTACTTC. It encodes CASSPVRTSGGEQYF.